A single sample is the source of the 22 T cell receptor beta chains below, sequenced in a study of spatial heterogeneity in lung cancer. The time point denotes: sample taken at primary tumor resection. TCRdb reanalysed the 5' RACE reads using MiXCR and keeps one entry per CDR3 protein. The table shows over 2,000 distinct CDR3 sequences, with roughly 18% occurring only once. For these TCRs, the target antigens are not known. General observations from the study: It was found that expanded intratumoral alpha and beta TCR counts tracked tumor mutation counts.

The specimen was lung tumor tissue, collected at surgery. Receptor source: a male donor with early-stage non-small cell lung cancer.

This clonotype is judged large. This sequence joins TRBV3-1 and TRBJ1-5; D not resolved. Germline assignment: CDR1 LGHDT and CDR2 YNNKEL (reference sequence). CDR3 length equals 13 residues. The V end lost 2 bases, the J end lost 6 bases, and 8 bases lay between the germline ends. CDR3 DNA: TGTGCCAGCAGCCAACAGTCAGGTCAGCCCCAGCATTTT. This codes for CASSQQSGQPQHF.

By sample fraction, this clonotype is medium-sized. This chain joins TRBV5-1 and TRBJ2-1; tentative D call: TRBD2 (6 bases). Germline loops: CDR1 SGHRS, CDR2 YFSETQ. V lost 1 base and J lost 10, with 18 bases in between. The CDR3 has 15 residues. The CDR3 DNA is TGCGCCAGCAGCTTGACGGCGGGAACACTGGGGGAGCAGTTCTTC. Its translation: CASSLTAGTLGEQFF.

This clonotype is labeled large. The chain couples TRBV24-1 to TRBJ2-6; 8 nucleotides align to TRBD1. This CDR3 spans 19 amino acids. J lost 0 bases, V lost 3 bases, and 9 bases had no gene match. Germline values: CDR1 KGHDR, CDR2 SFDVKD. The CDR3 DNA reads as TGTGCCACCAGTGATCCCTCCGGACAGGGAGTCTCTGGGGCCAACGTCCTGACTTTC. Translating it yields CATSDPSGQGVSGANVLTF.

This clonotype is termed medium-sized. The chain couples TRBV12-3 or TRBV12-4 to TRBJ2-1, with 13 bases lining up with TRBD2. The J segment lost 9 bases and the V segment lost 4 bases, leaving 3 bases of the junction unmatched. This CDR3 is built from 14 residues. CDR3 DNA sequence: TGTGCCAGCAGTTGGACTAGCGGGAGTATTGAGCAGTTCTTC. This translates into CASSWTSGSIEQFF.

Many counts were recorded for this clonotype. The V call is TRBV20-1, the J call TRBJ1-6, with D perhaps matching TRBD1 (6 bases). The germline V gene encodes CDR1 DFQATT and CDR2 SNEGSKA (reference sequence). Trimming pared 4 bases from V and 5 bases from J, leaving 9 bases between. The CDR3 is 13 amino acids. The CDR3 reads CSATQGHNSPLHF. The CDR3 region has the DNA TGCAGTGCTACACAGGGCCATAATTCACCCCTCCACTTT.

This clonotype is termed medium-sized (0.01 to 0.1%). The chain joins TRBV20-1 to TRBJ2-1, with D possibly being TRBD2 (5 bases). Germline CDR1 DFQATT, CDR2 SNEGSKA (reference sequence). The V and J ends lost 5 bases and 3 bases respectively, with 14 bases between them. The CDR3 consists of 14 residues. This chain's CDR3 is CSARLSGSYNEQFF. CDR3 nucleotides: TGCAGTGCTCGCCTCAGCGGAAGCTACAATGAGCAGTTCTTC.

Remarks on this clonotype: An end of the junction does not agree with germline; a read error may underlie this. The V and J genes are TRBV3-1 and TRBJ2-5; D perhaps matches TRBD2 (6 bases). This CDR3 comprises 14 residues. The V gene's germline CDR1 is LGHDT and CDR2 YNNKEL (reference sequence). The CDR3 spells CASIQDNGGETHYF. The DNA for the CDR3 is TGTGCCAGCATCCAAGATAATGGAGGGGAGACCCATTACTTC.

In its sample, this clonotype ranks as large. The chain carries TRBV20-1 and TRBJ1-1; D uncertain. Germline V gene data show CDR1 as DFQATT and CDR2 as SNEGSKA (reference sequence). Trimming removed 6 bases from V and 0 bases from J, with 8 bases in between. The CDR3 sequence is 12 residues long. The chain's CDR3 is CSADLVNTEAFF. The CDR3 DNA follows: TGCAGTGCCGATCTCGTGAACACTGAAGCTTTCTTT.

This clonotype was observed a handful of times. CDR3 in amino acids: CASSLLGQGDTEAFF. The CDR3 DNA reads as TGTGCCAGCAGCCTTTTAGGACAGGGGGACACTGAAGCTTTCTTT. The V gene is TRBV7-3, the J gene TRBJ1-1, with 10 bases lining up with TRBD1. Unmatched junction bases numbered 6, after V lost 5 bases and J lost 3 bases. Germline CDR1 SGHTA, CDR2 FQGTGA. CDR3 length equals 15 residues.

This clonotype was seen repeatedly, ten times or more. The chain uses TRBV7-9 and TRBJ2-7; D remains ambiguous. V was pared by 5 bases and J by 0 bases, with 11 bases between. Germline lookup yields CDR1 SEHNR and CDR2 FQNEAQ (reference sequence). CDR3 size: 14 residues. The CDR3 DNA follows: TGTGCCAGCAGCCCAATGGGAATCTCCTACGAGCAGTACTTC. Its translation: CASSPMGISYEQYF.

Only a few counts were recorded for this clonotype. The chain links TRBV24-1 to TRBJ2-3; 9 bases are shared with TRBD2. The junction had 3 bases not matched to a gene; V was cut back by 2 bases and J by 1 base. Germline V gives CDR1 KGHDR, CDR2 SFDVKD. CDR3 length equals 16 residues. DNA for the CDR3: TGTGCCACCAGTGATTACAGCGGGGGGCGCACAGATACGCAGTATTTT. Its translation: CATSDYSGGRTDTQYF.

By frequency in the sample, this clonotype is large. The chain carries TRBV14 and TRBJ2-5; D gene ambiguous. CDR1 and CDR2 from the germline V gene are SGHDN and FVKESK. The CDR3 runs 12 residues. V dropped 0 bases and J dropped 6 bases, with 5 bases sitting between them. The CDR3 DNA is TGTGCCAGCAGCCAAGATCGGAAGACCCAGTACTTC. Its translation is CASSQDRKTQYF.

This clonotype is medium-sized in the sample. This sequence joins TRBV15 and TRBJ2-1, with TRBD1 matching over 10 bases. Germline V gene lookup returns CDR1 LNHNV and CDR2 YYDKDF (reference sequence). The CDR3 spans 16 residues. With V trimmed by 0 bases and J by 9 bases, 8 bases remained unmatched. The CDR3 bases are TGTGCCACCAGCAGAGATTTGACAGGGGGCCTGATTGAGCAGTTCTTC. It translates to CATSRDLTGGLIEQFF.

By share of the sample, this clonotype is medium-sized. The gene calls are TRBV5-1 and TRBJ2-1; 13 bases line up with TRBD2. After removal of 0 bases from V and 6 bases from J, the junction contained 3 bases not matched to a gene. This CDR3 has 16 residues. Looked up from germline, CDR1 is SGHRS and CDR2 is YFSETQ. The DNA of the CDR3 is TGCGCCAGCAGCTTGGTTGGGACTAGCGGGGCCAATGAGCAGTTCTTC. It codes for CASSLVGTSGANEQFF.

Judged by abundance, this clonotype is medium-sized. The CDR3 protein is CASNLGGINQPQHF. The DNA of the CDR3 is TGTGCCAGTAATCTCGGAGGTATTAATCAGCCCCAGCATTTT. V gene TRBV19 combines with J gene TRBJ1-5; no reliable D call. This CDR3 has 14 residues. Germline values: CDR1 LNHDA, CDR2 SQIVND (reference sequence). Between the trimmed V and J ends, which lost 7 bases and 4 bases, there was a span of 14 bases.

This clonotype is deemed medium-sized. This chain joins TRBV7-3 and TRBJ2-2; no clear D gene. The germline V and J ends were trimmed by 5 bases and 5 bases, with 9 bases remaining between them. This CDR3 spans 13 amino acids. CDR1 is SGHTA and CDR2 is FQGTGA in the germline V gene. In DNA, the CDR3 is TGTGCCAGCAGCCCGGAAGGGACCGGGGAGCTGTTTTTT. Translated, it gives CASSPEGTGELFF.

This clonotype is categorized as medium-sized. The CDR3, as DNA: TGTGCCACCCTGACGTTAGGGGCCGCCCAGGGCTACACCTTC. Its translation: CATLTLGAAQGYTF. The chain is built from TRBV7-2 and TRBJ1-2, with D possibly TRBD1 on 5 matching bases. The germline V gene encodes CDR1 SGHTA and CDR2 FQGNSA. This CDR3 has 14 residues. The ends were cut back, 10 bases at V and 8 bases at J, with 23 bases in the middle.

This clonotype counts as medium-sized. The chain is built from TRBV19 and TRBJ2-5; tentative D call: TRBD1 (7 bases). Trimming stripped 1 base from V and 6 bases from J, with 12 bases between. In germline, CDR1 is LNHDA, CDR2 SQIVND (reference sequence). The CDR3 length is 14 residues. CDR3 sequence reads: CASSIGRGTQTQYF. The CDR3 DNA reads as TGTGCCAGTAGTATAGGCAGGGGGACTCAGACCCAGTACTTC.

The genes are TRBV5-1 and TRBJ2-5, with 10 bases fitting TRBD2. Germline V gene data show CDR1 as SGHRS and CDR2 as YFSETQ. The CDR3 has 15 amino acids. V shed 4 bases, J shed 1 base, and the junction held 4 bases outside the gene matches. CDR3 in DNA: TGCGCCAGCAGCAGGACTAGCGGAACCCAAGAGACCCAGTACTTC. It encodes CASSRTSGTQETQYF.

This clonotype is categorized as large. The chain is built from TRBV20-1 and TRBJ2-7; 7 bases agree with TRBD2. Per germline, CDR1 DFQATT and CDR2 SNEGSKA (reference sequence). The J segment lost 3 bases and the V segment lost 6 bases, leaving 11 bases of the junction unmatched. The CDR3 has 14 residues. The CDR3 coding sequence is TGCAGTGCCCCGACCGGGACTAACTACTACGAGCAGTACTTC. This encodes CSAPTGTNYYEQYF.

This clonotype is medium-sized by share. V usage is TRBV7-9 and J usage is TRBJ2-3, with TRBD2 matching over 10 bases. Germline lookup yields CDR1 SEHNR and CDR2 FQNEAQ (reference sequence). The junction had 12 bases not matched to a gene; V was cut back by 4 bases and J by 2 bases. This CDR3 comprises 18 residues. CDR3 DNA: TGTGCCAGCAGCTCAACTTCCGGGACTAGCGCCTACACAGATACGCAGTATTTT. It yields the protein CASSSTSGTSAYTDTQYF.

This clonotype was observed once. This chain joins TRBV6-5 and TRBJ2-6, with D tentatively TRBD2 (5 bases). The CDR3 has 17 residues. Between the trimmed V and J ends, which lost 5 bases and 1 base, there was a span of 15 bases. The germline gives CDR1 MNHEY, CDR2 SVGAGI. The CDR3: CASSIGISYSGANVLTF. As DNA, the CDR3 is TGTGCCAGCAGTATCGGGATATCGTATTCTGGGGCCAACGTCCTGACTTTC.